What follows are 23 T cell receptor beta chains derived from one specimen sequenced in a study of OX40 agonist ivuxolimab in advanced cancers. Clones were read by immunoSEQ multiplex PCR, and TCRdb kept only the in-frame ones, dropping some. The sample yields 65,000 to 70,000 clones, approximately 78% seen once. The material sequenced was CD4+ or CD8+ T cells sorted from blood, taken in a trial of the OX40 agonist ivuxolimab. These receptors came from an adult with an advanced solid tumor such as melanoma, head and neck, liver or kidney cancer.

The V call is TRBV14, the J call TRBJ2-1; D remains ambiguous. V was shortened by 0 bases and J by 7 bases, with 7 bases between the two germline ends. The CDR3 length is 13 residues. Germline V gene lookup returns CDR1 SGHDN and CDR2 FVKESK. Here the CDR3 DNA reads TGTGCCAGCAGCCAAGATCTGGGAAATGAGCAGTTCTTC. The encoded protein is CASSQDLGNEQFF.

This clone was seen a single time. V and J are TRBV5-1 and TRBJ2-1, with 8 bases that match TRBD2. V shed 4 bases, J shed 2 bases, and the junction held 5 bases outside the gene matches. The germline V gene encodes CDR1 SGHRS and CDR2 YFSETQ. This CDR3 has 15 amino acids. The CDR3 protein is CASSLTSGPYNEQFF. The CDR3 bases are TGCGCCAGCAGCCTAACTAGCGGTCCCTACAATGAGCAGTTCTTC.

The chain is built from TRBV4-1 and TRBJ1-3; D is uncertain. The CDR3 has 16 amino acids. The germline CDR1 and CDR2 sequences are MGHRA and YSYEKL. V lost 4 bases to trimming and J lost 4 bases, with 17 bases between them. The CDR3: CASSRETKAGGNTIYF. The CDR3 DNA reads TGCGCCAGCAGCCGGGAGACTAAGGCGGGGGGAAACACCATATATTTT.

The DNA for the CDR3 is TGTGCCAGCAGCTTAGGTGGCACCCCCCAAGAGACCCAGTACTTC. This translates into CASSLGGTPQETQYF. V and J are TRBV7-2 and TRBJ2-5; D not certain. The CDR3 is made up of 15 amino acids. Germline-derived CDR1 and CDR2 are SGHTA and FQGNSA. V was trimmed by 1 base and J by 1 base, leaving 10 bases between them.

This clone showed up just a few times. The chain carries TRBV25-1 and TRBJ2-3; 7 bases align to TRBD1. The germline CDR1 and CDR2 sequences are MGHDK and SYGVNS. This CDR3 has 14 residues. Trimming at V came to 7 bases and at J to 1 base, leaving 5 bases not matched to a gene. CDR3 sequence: CASIGGLGTDTQYF. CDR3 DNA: TGTGCCAGCATAGGGGGCCTTGGCACAGATACGCAGTATTTT.

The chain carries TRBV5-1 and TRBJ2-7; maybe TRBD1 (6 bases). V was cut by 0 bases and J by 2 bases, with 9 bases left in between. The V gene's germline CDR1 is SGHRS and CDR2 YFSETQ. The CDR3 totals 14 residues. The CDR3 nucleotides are TGCGCCAGCAGCTTGGGTGGGACAACCTACGAGCAGTACGTC. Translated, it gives CASSLGGTTYEQYV.

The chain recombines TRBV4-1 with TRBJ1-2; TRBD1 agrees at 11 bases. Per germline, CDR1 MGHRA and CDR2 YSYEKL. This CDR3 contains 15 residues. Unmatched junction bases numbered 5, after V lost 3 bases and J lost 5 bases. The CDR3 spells CASSQRTGGQYGYTF. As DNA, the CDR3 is TGCGCCAGCAGCCAGCGGACAGGGGGCCAATATGGCTACACCTTC.

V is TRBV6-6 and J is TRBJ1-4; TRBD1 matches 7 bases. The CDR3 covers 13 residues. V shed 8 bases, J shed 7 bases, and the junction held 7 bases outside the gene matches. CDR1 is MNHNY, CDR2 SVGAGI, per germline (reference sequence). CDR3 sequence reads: CASGARGFEKLFF. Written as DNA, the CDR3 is TGTGCCAGCGGCGCCAGGGGGTTTGAAAAACTGTTTTTT.

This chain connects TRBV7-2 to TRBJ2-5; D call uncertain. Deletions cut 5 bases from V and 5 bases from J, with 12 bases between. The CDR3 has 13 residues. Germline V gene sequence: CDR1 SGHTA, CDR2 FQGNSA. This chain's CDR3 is CASSVGPSETQYF. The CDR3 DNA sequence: TGTGCCAGCAGCGTGGGCCCCTCGGAGACCCAGTACTTC.

The CDR3 DNA follows: TGTGCCAGCAGTTTATCAGTTCCTGAGCAGTTCTTC. It specifies CASSLSVPEQFF. The V and J genes are TRBV28 and TRBJ2-1, with no clear D. Germline V CDR1 and CDR2: MDHEN, SYDVKM. Trimming stripped 1 base from V and 9 bases from J, with 7 bases between. CDR3 size: 12 residues.

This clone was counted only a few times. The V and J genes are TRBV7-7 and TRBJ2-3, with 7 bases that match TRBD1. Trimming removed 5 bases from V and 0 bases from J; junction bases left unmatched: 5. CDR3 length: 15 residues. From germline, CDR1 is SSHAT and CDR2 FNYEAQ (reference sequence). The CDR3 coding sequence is TGTGCCAGCAGCCCCGGGACAGTTAGCACAGATACGCAGTATTTT. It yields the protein CASSPGTVSTDTQYF.

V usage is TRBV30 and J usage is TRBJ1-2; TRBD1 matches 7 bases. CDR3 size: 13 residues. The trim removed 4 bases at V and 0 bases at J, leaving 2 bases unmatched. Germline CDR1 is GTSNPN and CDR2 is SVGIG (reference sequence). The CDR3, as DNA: TGTGCCTGGACAGGGGGAGCTAACTATGGCTACACCTTC. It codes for CAWTGGANYGYTF.

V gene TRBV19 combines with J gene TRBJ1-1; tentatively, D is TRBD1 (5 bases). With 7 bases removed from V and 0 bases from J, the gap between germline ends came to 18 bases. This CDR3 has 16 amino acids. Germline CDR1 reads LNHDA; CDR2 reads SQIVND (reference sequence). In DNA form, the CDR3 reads TGTGCCAGTATCATCGCCCCAGGGCTGATGAACACTGAAGCTTTCTTT. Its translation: CASIIAPGLMNTEAFF.

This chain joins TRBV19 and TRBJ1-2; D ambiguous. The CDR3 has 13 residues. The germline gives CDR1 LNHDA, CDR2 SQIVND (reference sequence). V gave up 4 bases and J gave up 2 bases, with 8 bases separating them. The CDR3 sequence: CASSKSRNYGYTF. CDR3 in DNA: TGTGCCAGTAGTAAGTCCAGAAACTATGGCTACACCTTC.

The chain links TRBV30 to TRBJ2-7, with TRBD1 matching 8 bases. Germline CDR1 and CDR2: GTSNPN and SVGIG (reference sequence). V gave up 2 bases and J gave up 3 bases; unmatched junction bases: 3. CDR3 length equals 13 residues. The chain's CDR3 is CAWSLGQGYEQYF. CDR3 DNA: TGTGCCTGGAGTCTAGGACAGGGCTACGAGCAGTACTTC.

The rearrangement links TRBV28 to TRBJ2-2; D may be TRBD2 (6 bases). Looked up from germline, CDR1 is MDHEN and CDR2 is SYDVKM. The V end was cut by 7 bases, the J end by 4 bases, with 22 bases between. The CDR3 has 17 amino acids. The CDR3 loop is CASNRRLGGSGTGELFF. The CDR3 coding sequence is TGTGCCAGCAACCGGCGGCTGGGGGGATCAGGCACCGGGGAGCTGTTTTTT.

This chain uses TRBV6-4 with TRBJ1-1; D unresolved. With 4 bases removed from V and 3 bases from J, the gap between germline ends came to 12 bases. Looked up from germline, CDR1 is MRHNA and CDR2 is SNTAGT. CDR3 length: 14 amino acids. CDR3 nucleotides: TGTGCCAGCAGTGTTTCTACAGCGTACACTGAAGCTTTCTTT. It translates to CASSVSTAYTEAFF.

The CDR3, as DNA: TGTGCCAGCAGCCTGGACCCACGGGACGATGAAAAACTGTTTTTT. Encoded protein: CASSLDPRDDEKLFF. This chain connects TRBV5-4 to TRBJ1-4; D perhaps matches TRBD1 (5 bases). The germline V and J ends were trimmed by 4 bases and 6 bases, with 16 bases remaining between them. The CDR3 spans 15 residues. Germline V gene sequence: CDR1 SGHNT, CDR2 YYREEE (reference sequence).

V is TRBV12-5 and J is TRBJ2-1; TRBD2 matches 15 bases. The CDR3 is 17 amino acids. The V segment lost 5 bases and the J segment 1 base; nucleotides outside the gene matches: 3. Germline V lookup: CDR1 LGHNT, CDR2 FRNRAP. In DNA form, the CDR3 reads TGTGCTAGTGGTCCGGGACTAGCGGGAGGTTCCTACAATGAGCAGTTCTTC. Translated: CASGPGLAGGSYNEQFF.

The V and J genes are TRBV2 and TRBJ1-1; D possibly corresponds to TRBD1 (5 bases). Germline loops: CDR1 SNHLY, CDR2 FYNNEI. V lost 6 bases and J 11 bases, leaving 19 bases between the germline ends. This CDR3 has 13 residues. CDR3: CASSTPQGLWAFF. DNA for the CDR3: TGTGCCAGCAGCACCCCCCAGGGCCTGTGGGCTTTCTTT.

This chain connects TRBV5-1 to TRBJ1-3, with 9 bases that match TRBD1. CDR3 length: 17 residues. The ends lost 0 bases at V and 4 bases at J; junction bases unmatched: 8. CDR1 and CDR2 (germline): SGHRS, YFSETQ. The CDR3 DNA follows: TGCGCCAGCAGCTTGGCCGGCGGGACAGGGTTCGGAAACACCATATATTTT. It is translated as CASSLAGGTGFGNTIYF.

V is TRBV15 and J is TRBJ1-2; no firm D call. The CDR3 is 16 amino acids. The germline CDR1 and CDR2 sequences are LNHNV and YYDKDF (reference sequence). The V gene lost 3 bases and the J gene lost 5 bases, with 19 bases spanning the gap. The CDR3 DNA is TGTGCCACCAGCAGCCCCAAAGAGGCCTTTATTTATGGCTACACCTTC. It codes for CATSSPKEAFIYGYTF.

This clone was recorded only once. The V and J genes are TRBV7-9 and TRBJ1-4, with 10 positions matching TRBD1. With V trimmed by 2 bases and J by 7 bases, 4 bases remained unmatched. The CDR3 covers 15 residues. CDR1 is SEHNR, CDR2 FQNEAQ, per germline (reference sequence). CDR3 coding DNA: TGTGCCAGCAGCTTACCGACAGGGGGCGGTGAAAAACTGTTTTTT. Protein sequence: CASSLPTGGGEKLFF.